The clone carrying this T cell receptor (beta chain) occurred a few times. Its target is not known. The record originates from a study of cytomegalovirus exposure and HLA in healthy donors. Study-level points and caveats: Some highly shared sequence variants likely arose as a pipeline artifact. In a later analysis, TCR beta V- and J-gene trimming was associated with a missense DCLRE1C variant. Researchers reported from a later analysis that most CMV-associated TCR beta chains appeared HLA-restricted. Earlier analysis looked at TCR beta V segments, and most were productive about 87% or about 30% of the time.

PCR amplification relied on 60 Vbeta primers (plus 13 Jbeta primers). Produced via immunoSEQ multiplex PCR; TCRdb's table is partial and in-frame only. Seen here are about 150,000 clones, about 75% observed once, and the top ten hold roughly 1.4%. The sample consisted of PBMCs. The clonotype comes from a man aged 18 to 30 in good health and CMV-seronegative.

CDR3 in DNA: TGCGCCAGCAGTGAGTTGGGCCCGTACACTGAAGCTTTCTTT. It yields the protein CASSELGPYTEAFF. The chain is built from TRBV10-2 and TRBJ1-1; D ambiguous. CDR3 length: 14 residues. Trimming took 1 base from V and 3 from J, leaving 9 bases between them. Germline loops: CDR1 WSHSY, CDR2 SAAADI.